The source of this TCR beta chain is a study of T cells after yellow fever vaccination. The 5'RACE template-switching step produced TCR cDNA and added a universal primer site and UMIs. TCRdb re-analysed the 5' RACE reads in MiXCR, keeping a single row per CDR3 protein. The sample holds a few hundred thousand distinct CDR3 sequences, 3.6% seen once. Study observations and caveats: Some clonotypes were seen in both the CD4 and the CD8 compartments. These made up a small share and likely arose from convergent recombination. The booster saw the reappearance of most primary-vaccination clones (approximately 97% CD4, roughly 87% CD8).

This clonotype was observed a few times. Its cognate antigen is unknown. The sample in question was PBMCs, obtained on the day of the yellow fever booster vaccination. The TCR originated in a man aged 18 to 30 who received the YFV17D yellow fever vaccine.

The CDR3, as DNA: TGTGCCAGCAGCTTAGGGGGGACTAGCGGGGGGATCCAAGAGACCCAGTACTTC. Encoded protein: CASSLGGTSGGIQETQYF. The chain joins TRBV7-2 to TRBJ2-5, with 15 bases aligning to TRBD2. The germline CDR1 and CDR2 sequences are SGHTA and FQGNSA. Germline trimming cut 1 base from V and 1 base from J; bases unmatched to any gene: 4. CDR3 length: 18 amino acids.